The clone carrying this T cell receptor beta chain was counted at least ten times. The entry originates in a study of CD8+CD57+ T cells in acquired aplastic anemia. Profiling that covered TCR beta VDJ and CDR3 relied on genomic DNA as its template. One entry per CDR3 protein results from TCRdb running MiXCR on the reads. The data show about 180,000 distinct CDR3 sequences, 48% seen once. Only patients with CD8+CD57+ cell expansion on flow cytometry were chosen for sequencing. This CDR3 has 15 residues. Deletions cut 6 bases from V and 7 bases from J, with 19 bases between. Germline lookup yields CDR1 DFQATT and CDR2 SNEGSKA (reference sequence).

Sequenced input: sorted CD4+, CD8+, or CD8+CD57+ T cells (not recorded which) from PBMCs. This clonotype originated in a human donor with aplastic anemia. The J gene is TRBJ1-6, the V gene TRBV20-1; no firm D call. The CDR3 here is CSAAATVGGNSPLHF. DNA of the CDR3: TGCAGTGCCGCCGCTACAGTCGGTGGAAATTCACCCCTCCACTTT.